This T cell receptor (beta chain) was sequenced during a study of blood T cell repertoires in COVID-19. The overall study: COVID-19 samples collected from the United States, Italy and Spain covered acute and convalescent phases. PBMCs, B-cell-depleted T cells, or T cells provided the cDNA or gDNA that made up the material.

The method was immunoSEQ multiplex PCR; TCRdb's version includes in-frame clones alone and lacks a portion of them. The sample lists 300,000 to 350,000 clones, roughly 87% seen once, with 1% in the top ten. This CDR3 has 16 amino acids. CDR1 and CDR2 from the germline V gene are LGHNA and YSLEER. V lost 0 bases, J lost 3 bases, and 11 bases lay in between. Sequencing used PBMCs or T cells enriched from blood (not recorded which). The genes are TRBV4-3 and TRBJ2-2; the D gene is possibly TRBD2 (5 bases). The receptor was derived from a woman under 40 who had recovered from COVID-19. CDR3 bases: TGCGCCAGCAGCCAAGATTTACTAGGCCACACCGGGGAGCTGTTTTTT. This sequence encodes CASSQDLLGHTGELFF.